This TCR beta chain is drawn from a study of early T cells in non-severe SARS-CoV-2 infection (dated by TCRdb to the early 2020s). With respect to the entire study: Because TCR sequencing relied on bulk RNA taken from unsorted whole blood, pairing of alpha and beta chains was not possible. Broader findings and caveats from the paper: VDJdb matching was skewed toward anti-spike CD8 responses, so virus-specific expansions were likely underestimated and private and CD4 specificities were missed.

In the germline V gene, CDR1 corresponds to SGHVS and CDR2 to FNYEAQ. V ends up 5 bases short and J 6 bases short, with an unmatched junction base count of 11. The CDR3 numbers 15 residues from cysteine through phenylalanine. Left in the record is the CDR3 DNA by itself, 45 bases read in frame from the first base. Library preparation used 5' RACE. Sequenced on a NextSeq 500. The TCR library protocol attached unique molecular identifiers to individual cDNA molecules to correct for sequencing error and PCR bias. Both TCR alpha and beta chains were sequenced, and tight co-correlation was observed between alpha and beta sequence abundances in each sample. In the paper's pipeline: Decombinator V4 was used to perform V gene, J gene and CDR3 annotation of TCR sequences. TCRs were defined as expanded if a significant change between any two time points was detected under a Poisson model with p below 0.0001. TCR abundances were normalised to the total number of TCRs sequenced per sample and expressed as counts per million. MAIT TCRs were defined by TRAV1-2 paired with TRAJ12, TRAJ20 or TRAJ33, and iNKT TCRs by TRAV10 paired with TRAJ18. A search of VDJdb, accessed on 1 November 2021, was run for TCRs annotated to CMV, EBV and SARS-CoV-2, with TCRs annotated for multiple antigens excluded. Through fastp at Q25 and MiXCR, TCRdb rebuilt clones from the public reads, retaining in-frame beta chains. All rows with the same CDR3 protein become a single entry with the most common DNA and genes. Here the V and J calls rest on TCRdb's processing, not on the authors' analysis. The sample table contains tens of thousands of distinct CDR3 sequences; only one count was recorded for approximately 8.7% of them. Of the sample, around an eighth is held by the ten largest clones.

This was a case-control study nested in a cohort of healthcare workers in London, UK, who had nasopharyngeal swab PCR tests and blood samples taken every week. Healthcare workers were recruited between 23 and 31 March 2020, during the week of the UK lockdown, and were followed weekly for up to roughly 15 weeks. Note on this clonotype: There is no known antigen for this receptor. Base qualities are not recorded, but no much larger clone differs from it by a single base.

This chain joins TRBV7-6 to TRBJ1-1; 8 central nucleotides agree with TRBD1. This receptor was obtained from an adult who was a healthcare worker with PCR-confirmed SARS-CoV-2 infection or an uninfected control (not recorded which). This specimen was whole blood, taken at baseline. The DNA sequence is TGTGCCAGCAGCAACGGGCAGGGGGCCCTCCCTGAAGCTTTCTTT. It is translated as CASSNGQGALPEAFF.